Below are 22 T cell receptor beta chains sequenced from a single sample in a study of cytomegalovirus exposure and HLA in healthy donors. Clones were sequenced by immunoSEQ multiplex PCR, and TCRdb holds only the in-frame ones, with some missing. The table records about 130,000 clones, more than 80% of them present only once. Sequenced: PBMCs. The receptors originated from a woman in her 30s in good health and CMV-seropositive.

The chain has TRBV28 and TRBJ1-1; 7 nucleotides match TRBD1. Losses at the gene ends were 4 bases for V and 1 base for J; bases not matched to a gene: 3. Germline loops: CDR1 MDHEN, CDR2 SYDVKM. This CDR3 region has 14 residues. For the CDR3, the DNA is TGTGCCAGCAGTTCCGGGACAGCGAACACTGAAGCTTTCTTT. Amino acids: CASSSGTANTEAFF.

The rearrangement joins TRBV7-3 to TRBJ1-4; D remains unclear. The CDR3 contains 13 residues. Trimming cost V 3 bases and J 7 bases, with 9 bases left between them. In germline, CDR1 is SGHTA, CDR2 FQGTGA. CDR3 DNA: TGTGCCAGCAGCTTGCGGGCTGGTGAAAAACTGTTTTTT. This codes for CASSLRAGEKLFF.

The J gene is TRBJ2-5, the V gene TRBV2; no firm D call. Trimming pared 11 bases from V and 1 base from J, leaving 14 bases between. The CDR3 spans 13 residues. From germline, CDR1 is SNHLY and CDR2 FYNNEI. CDR3: CAYRSRGQETQYF. The CDR3 region has the DNA TGTGCCTATCGAAGCAGAGGCCAAGAGACCCAGTACTTC.

V is TRBV4-1 and J is TRBJ2-5; 8 bases are shared with TRBD1. J lost 5 bases, V lost 4 bases, and 12 bases had no gene match. This CDR3 region has 16 residues. Germline CDR1 and CDR2: MGHRA and YSYEKL. The chain's CDR3 is CASSRNSDRAAETQYF. In nucleotides, the CDR3 is TGCGCCAGCAGCCGGAATTCGGACAGGGCAGCCGAGACCCAGTACTTC.

This clone was picked up one time. The chain couples TRBV28 to TRBJ1-5; D remains unclear. The V gene lost 2 bases and the J gene lost 1 base, with 18 bases spanning the gap. CDR1 is MDHEN, CDR2 SYDVKM, per germline. CDR3 size: 18 residues. As DNA, the CDR3 is TGTGCCAGCAGTTTAACTCCGACGAGGGAAGGGAGCAATCAGCCCCAGCATTTT. Protein sequence: CASSLTPTREGSNQPQHF.

The genes are TRBV18 and TRBJ1-2; 8 bases fit TRBD1. CDR3 length: 16 amino acids. V lost 3 bases to trimming and J lost 4 bases; unmatched junction nucleotides: 10. In germline, CDR1 is KGHSH, CDR2 LQKENI. The CDR3 protein is CASSPPSYRGGYGYTF. The CDR3 coding sequence is TGTGCCAGCTCACCTCCCTCGTACAGGGGGGGCTATGGCTACACCTTC.

The chain has TRBV10-2 and TRBJ2-3; 9 bases are shared with TRBD1. After removal of 6 bases from V and 1 base from J, the junction contained 2 bases not matched to a gene. The CDR3 runs to 14 residues. Per germline, CDR1 WSHSY and CDR2 SAAADI. CDR3 protein: CASRGTGRTDTQYF. DNA of the CDR3: TGCGCCAGCAGAGGGACAGGGCGCACAGATACGCAGTATTTT.

CDR3 sequence reads: CSVRLAGGGDTQYF. CDR3 in DNA: TGCAGCGTGCGACTAGCGGGAGGAGGAGATACGCAGTATTTT. The gene calls are TRBV29-1 and TRBJ2-3; 13 bases are shared with TRBD2. CDR3 length: 14 amino acids. The trim removed 6 bases at V and 5 bases at J, leaving 5 bases unmatched. In germline, CDR1 is SQVTM, CDR2 ANQGSEA.

The chain employs TRBV9 and TRBJ2-1, with D maybe TRBD1 (6 bases). This CDR3 contains 15 residues. CDR1 and CDR2 (germline): SGDLS, YYNGEE. Trimming pared 1 base from V and 2 bases from J, leaving 10 bases between. This CDR3 is CASSVQRTAYNEQFF. The CDR3 DNA reads as TGTGCCAGCAGCGTACAAAGGACAGCCTACAATGAGCAGTTCTTC. Drawing the rest from reference TRBV9 and TRBJ2-1, the complete variable domain is DSGVTQTPKHLITATGQRVTLRCSPRSGDLSVYWYQQSLDQGLQFLIQYYNGEERAKGNILERFSAQQFPDLHSELNLSSLELGDSALYFCASSVQRTAYNEQFFGPGTRLTVL.

This chain connects TRBV9 to TRBJ2-5, with D possibly matching TRBD2 (7 bases). V was cut by 0 bases and J by 4 bases, with 19 bases left in between. The CDR3 consists of 17 residues. The germline V gene has CDR1 SGDLS and CDR2 YYNGEE. CDR3: CASSVDTGGGGVETQYF. The CDR3 DNA sequence: TGTGCCAGCAGCGTAGACACGGGGGGCGGAGGAGTAGAGACCCAGTACTTC.

The gene calls are TRBV2 and TRBJ1-2, with TRBD1 matching over 8 bases. Germline V gene sequence: CDR1 SNHLY, CDR2 FYNNEI. This CDR3 comprises 19 residues. The V and J ends lost 4 bases and 3 bases, in that order; junction bases with no gene match: 19. The CDR3 DNA follows: TGTGCCAGCAGTGCCCCCACAGAGAATCAGGGGGCCGATTACTATGGCTACACCTTC. Translating it yields CASSAPTENQGADYYGYTF.

The rearrangement joins TRBV5-1 to TRBJ2-6, with 9 bases aligning to TRBD1. Germline CDR1 and CDR2: SGHRS and YFSETQ. Trimming took 0 bases from V and 1 from J; bases not matched to a gene: 8. CDR3 length equals 19 residues. This chain's CDR3 is CASSLARDRERSGANVLTF. The CDR3 DNA reads TGCGCCAGCAGCTTGGCCCGGGACAGGGAGAGATCTGGGGCCAACGTCCTGACTTTC.

This chain joins TRBV23-1 and TRBJ1-3; the D is unclear. TRBV23-1 is recorded as an ORF, its role being uncertain. This CDR3 has 15 residues. The V gene lost 0 bases and the J gene lost 0 bases, with 6 bases spanning the gap. In DNA, the CDR3 is TGCGCCAGCAGTCAATCACGAGGCTCTGGAAACACCATATATTTT. It is translated as CASSQSRGSGNTIYF.

This chain connects TRBV5-6 to TRBJ1-6; a possible D gene is TRBD1 (5 bases). Per the germline V gene, CDR1 is SGHDT and CDR2 is YYEEEE. There are 16 residues in the CDR3. V gave up 3 bases and J gave up 3 bases, with 13 bases separating them. CDR3 region: CASSSRGGNYNSPLHF. In DNA form, the CDR3 reads TGTGCCAGCAGCTCCCGGGGGGGGAACTATAATTCACCCCTCCACTTT. Filled out from reference TRBV5-6 and TRBJ1-6, the complete variable domain reads DAGVTQSPTHLIKTRGQQVTLRCSPKSGHDTVSWYQQALGQGPQFIFQYYEEEERQRGNFPDRFSGHQFPNYSSELNVNALLLGDSALYLCASSSRGGNYNSPLHFGNGTRLTVT.

The chain recombines TRBV7-9 with TRBJ2-7, with TRBD1 matching over 7 bases. This CDR3 is 15 amino acids long. The V segment lost 6 bases and the J segment 5 bases; nucleotides outside the gene matches: 13. The V gene's germline CDR1 is SEHNR and CDR2 FQNEAQ (reference sequence). CDR3: CASRKFPGQSHEQYF. Written as DNA, the CDR3 is TGTGCCAGCAGGAAATTCCCGGGACAGAGCCACGAGCAGTACTTC.

The chain has TRBV6-4 and TRBJ1-2; a weak D match, TRBD1 (5 bases). Trimming pared 6 bases from V and 1 base from J, leaving 15 bases between. The length of the CDR3 is 15 residues. CDR1 and CDR2 from the germline V gene are MRHNA and SNTAGT. CDR3 sequence: CASRRGKHGNYGYTF. For the CDR3, the DNA is TGTGCCAGCAGAAGGGGAAAACACGGTAACTATGGCTACACCTTC.

J is TRBJ2-2 and V is TRBV13, with 9 bases fitting TRBD1. Germline assignment: CDR1 PRHDT and CDR2 FYEKMQ (reference sequence). The CDR3 covers 18 residues. The V and J ends lost 6 bases and 6 bases, in that order; junction bases with no gene match: 17. The CDR3: CASSSRAPGQGIPGELFF. The DNA of the CDR3 is TGTGCCAGCAGTTCGAGAGCCCCGGGACAGGGAATCCCCGGGGAGCTGTTTTTT.

The chain carries TRBV5-6 and TRBJ1-5, with D unclear. The CDR3 spans 14 residues. The germline gives CDR1 SGHDT, CDR2 YYEEEE. Trimming removed 2 bases at V and 5 bases at J, with 11 bases between. The CDR3 region is CASSFRGIDQPQHF. For the CDR3, the DNA is TGTGCCAGCAGCTTTCGAGGGATTGATCAGCCCCAGCATTTT.

V and J are TRBV13 and TRBJ2-5; no definite D call. Germline V gene lookup returns CDR1 PRHDT and CDR2 FYEKMQ (reference sequence). Trimming left V 1 base short and J 1 base short, with 4 bases between. This CDR3 is built from 13 residues. The CDR3 sequence is CASSLERQETQYF. Here the CDR3 DNA reads TGTGCCAGCAGCTTAGAGCGCCAAGAGACCCAGTACTTC.

The rearrangement links TRBV5-8 to TRBJ1-1, with a possible D match to TRBD1 (6 bases). Germline V gives CDR1 SGHTS, CDR2 YDEGEE. This CDR3 has 15 residues. Deletions cut 4 bases from V and 5 bases from J, with 18 bases between. CDR3 DNA: TGTGCCAGCAGCGCTCCCCGGGGGCGGGGGACTGAAGCTTTCTTT. It translates to CASSAPRGRGTEAFF.

This chain uses TRBV5-8 with TRBJ2-2, with 13 bases lining up with TRBD2. The CDR3 runs to 17 residues. J lost 3 bases, V lost 2 bases, and 4 bases had no gene match. Germline V gives CDR1 SGHTS, CDR2 YDEGEE. The CDR3 sequence is CASSFRTSGSYTGELFF. The CDR3 bases are TGTGCCAGCAGCTTTAGGACTAGCGGGAGTTACACCGGGGAGCTGTTTTTT.

The rearrangement joins TRBV6-5 to TRBJ1-1; D is perhaps TRBD1 (6 bases). The CDR3 runs to 16 residues. V gave up 0 bases and J gave up 5 bases, with 16 bases separating them. Germline V gene data show CDR1 as MNHEY and CDR2 as SVGAGI. As DNA, the CDR3 is TGTGCCAGCAGTTACTCTGGGGGGGCGCGAGGGACTGAAGCTTTCTTT. This sequence encodes CASSYSGGARGTEAFF.